Detailed here is one T cell receptor (beta chain). The data were obtained in a study of blood T cell repertoires in COVID-19. Profiling relied on immunoSEQ multiplex PCR, and the TCRdb table lists in-frame clones only, not all of them. The repertoire has approximately 170,000 clones, 84% of them found once; the top ten carry roughly 8%. V was shortened by 4 bases and J by 1 base, with 7 bases between the two germline ends. CDR1 and CDR2 from the germline V gene are KGHSH and LQKENI. This CDR3 has 13 amino acids. The specimen sequenced was PBMCs or T cells enriched from blood (not recorded which). The clonotype was recovered from a woman in her forties or fifties who had recovered from COVID-19. The chain employs TRBV18 and TRBJ1-1, with D maybe TRBD1 (5 bases). The CDR3 region is CASSQGRNTEAFF. CDR3 bases: TGTGCCAGCTCACAGGGGCGGAACACTGAAGCTTTCTTT. The whole variable domain, filled in from reference TRBV18 and TRBJ1-1, reads NAGVMQNPRHLVRRRGQEARLRCSPMKGHSHVYWYRQLPEEGLKFMVYLQKENIIDESGMPKERFSAEFPKEGPSILRIQQVVRGDSAAYFCASSQGRNTEAFFGQGTRLTVV.